This T cell receptor (beta chain) comes out of a study of blood T cell repertoires in COVID-19. Overall study context: The study drew acute and convalescent COVID-19 samples from the United States, Italy and Spain. The analysed material was cDNA or gDNA that came from T cells, B-cell-depleted T cells, or PBMCs.

Original processing notes: Scientists estimated how many nucleated cells there were by amplifying reference gene primers. This table comes from immunoSEQ multiplex PCR, and its TCRdb copy is limited to in-frame clones, with some not included. V and J calls and clone size are given by that table; D and trimming were obtained from the DNA. The data hold 120,000 to 150,000 clones, with 65% to 90% observed a single time. Unmatched junction bases numbered 3, after V lost 0 bases and J lost 6 bases. Germline V gene sequence: CDR1 SGHDN, CDR2 FVKESK. The CDR3 has 15 amino acids. The material sequenced was peripheral blood. This clonotype originated in a woman in her forties or fifties in a cohort sampled during active or convalescent COVID-19. This chain connects TRBV14 to TRBJ2-1, with 9 positions matching TRBD2. CDR3 region: CASSQEWRGGNEQFF. The CDR3 DNA follows: TGTGCCAGCAGCCAAGAGTGGCGGGGGGGCAATGAGCAGTTCTTC.